The clone carrying this T cell receptor (beta chain) occurred many times. Its antigen is currently unknown. This record comes from a study of regulatory T cells in long-lasting Graves disease. The study, taken as a whole, reports: The researchers studied only peripheral blood, not thyroid tissue.

The time point was: newly diagnosed GD, antithyroid drugs for less than 3 months. The TCR library was prepared using RNA isolated from PBMCs. The CDR3 has 15 residues. The V gene lost 3 bases and the J gene lost 5 bases, with 19 bases spanning the gap. CDR1 SQVTM and CDR2 ANQGSEA come from the germline V gene. The TCR beta library used iRepertoire HTBI primers with Arm-PCR amplification of CDR3. TCRdb analysed the multiplex PCR reads with MiXCR anew, one entry per CDR3 protein. The table lists hundreds of thousands of distinct CDR3 sequences, under 20% of them singletons, with under 20% in the top ten. This sample also appeared in a second study, on T cells in Graves' hyperthyroidism and ophthalmopathy. From that study: Initially, a first-round RT-PCR of the TCR CDR3 employed the HTBI primer set.

The chain uses TRBV29-1 and TRBJ1-1; a possible D gene is TRBD1 (6 bases). The sample consisted of peripheral blood mononuclear cells (PBMCs), taken at new diagnosis, from a patient treated with antithyroid drugs. This receptor was obtained from a woman under 40 with Graves disease. CDR3: CSVDTLGTRGTEAFF. The CDR3 DNA reads TGCAGCGTTGACACATTGGGAACGAGGGGGACTGAAGCTTTCTTT.